This TCR beta chain was sequenced for a study of blood T cell repertoires in COVID-19. Study information: Both acute and convalescent COVID-19 samples were obtained from the United States, Italy and Spain. The analysed material was cDNA or gDNA that came from T cells, B-cell-depleted T cells, or PBMCs.

Original data processing: Quantification of nucleated cells was approximated via reference gene primer amplification. Using immunoSEQ multiplex PCR, the repertoire was profiled, and TCRdb retains in-frame clones only, with some absent. From that table come the V and J calls and clone size; the DNA was used to work out D and trimming. The sample holds around 60,000 clones; approximately 86% are singletons and the top ten take about 14%. The CDR3 consists of 15 residues. CDR1 is KGHSH and CDR2 is LQKENI in the germline V gene. The V gene end was trimmed by 8 bases and the J gene end by 3 bases; junction bases not matched to a gene: 10.

The specimen was peripheral blood. The chain carries TRBV18 and TRBJ2-3; 8 bases agree with TRBD1. The sequence came from a human donor in a cohort sampled during active COVID-19. CDR3 residues: CASRGQGVKTDTQYF. The CDR3, as DNA: TGTGCCAGCCGAGGACAGGGCGTGAAAACAGATACGCAGTATTTT. Together with reference TRBV18 and TRBJ2-3, the CDR3 gives the full variable domain: NAGVMQNPRHLVRRRGQEARLRCSPMKGHSHVYWYRQLPEEGLKFMVYLQKENIIDESGMPKERFSAEFPKEGPSILRIQQVVRGDSAAYFCASRGQGVKTDTQYFGPGTRLTVL.